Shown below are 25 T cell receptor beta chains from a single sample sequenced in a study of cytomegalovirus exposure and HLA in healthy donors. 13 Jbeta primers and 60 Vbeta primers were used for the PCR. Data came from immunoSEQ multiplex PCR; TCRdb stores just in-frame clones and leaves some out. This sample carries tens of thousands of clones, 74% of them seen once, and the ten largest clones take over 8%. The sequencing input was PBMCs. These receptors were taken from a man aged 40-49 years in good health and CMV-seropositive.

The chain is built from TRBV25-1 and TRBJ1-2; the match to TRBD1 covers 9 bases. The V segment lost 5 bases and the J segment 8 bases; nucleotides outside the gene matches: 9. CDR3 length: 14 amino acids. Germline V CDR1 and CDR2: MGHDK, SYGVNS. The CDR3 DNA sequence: TGTGCCAGCAGTCCCCTGGACAGGGGTCGCGGCTACACCTTC. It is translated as CASSPLDRGRGYTF.

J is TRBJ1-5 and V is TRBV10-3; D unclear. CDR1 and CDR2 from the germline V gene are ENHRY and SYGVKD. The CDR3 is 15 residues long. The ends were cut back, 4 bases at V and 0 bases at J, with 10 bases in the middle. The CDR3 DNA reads TGTGCCATCAGTGCCGATATCTATAGCAATCAGCCCCAGCATTTT. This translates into CAISADIYSNQPQHF.

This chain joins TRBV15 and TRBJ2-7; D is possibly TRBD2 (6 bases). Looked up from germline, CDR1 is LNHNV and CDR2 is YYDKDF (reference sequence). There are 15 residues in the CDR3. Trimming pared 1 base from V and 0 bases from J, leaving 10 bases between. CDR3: CATSRGGVSSYEQYF. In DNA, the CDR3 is TGTGCCACCAGCAGAGGGGGGGTGAGCTCCTACGAGCAGTACTTC.

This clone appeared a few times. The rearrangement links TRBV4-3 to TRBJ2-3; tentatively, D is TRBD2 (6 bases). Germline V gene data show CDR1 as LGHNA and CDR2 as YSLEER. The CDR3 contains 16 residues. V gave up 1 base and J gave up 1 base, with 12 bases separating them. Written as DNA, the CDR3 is TGCGCCAGCAGCCAAGGAGGTTCTAGCGGCACAGATACGCAGTATTTT. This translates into CASSQGGSSGTDTQYF.

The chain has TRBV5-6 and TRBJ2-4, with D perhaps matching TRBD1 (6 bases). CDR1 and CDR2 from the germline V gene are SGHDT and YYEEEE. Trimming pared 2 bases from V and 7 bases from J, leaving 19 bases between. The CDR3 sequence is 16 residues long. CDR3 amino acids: CASSFGGPTSWNIQYF. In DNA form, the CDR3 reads TGTGCCAGCAGCTTTGGGGGCCCTACGTCTTGGAACATTCAGTACTTC.

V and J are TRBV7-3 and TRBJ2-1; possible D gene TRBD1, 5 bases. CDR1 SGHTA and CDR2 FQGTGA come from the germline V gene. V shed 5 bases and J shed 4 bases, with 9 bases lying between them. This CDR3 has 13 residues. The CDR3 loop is CASSLDSYNEQFF. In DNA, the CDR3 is TGTGCCAGCAGCCTCGACAGTTACAATGAGCAGTTCTTC.

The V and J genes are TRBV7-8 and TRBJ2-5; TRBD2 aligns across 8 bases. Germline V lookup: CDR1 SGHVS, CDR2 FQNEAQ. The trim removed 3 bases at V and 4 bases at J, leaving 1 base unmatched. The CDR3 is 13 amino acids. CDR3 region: CASSFGLAETQYF. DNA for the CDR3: TGTGCCAGCAGCTTCGGACTAGCAGAGACCCAGTACTTC.

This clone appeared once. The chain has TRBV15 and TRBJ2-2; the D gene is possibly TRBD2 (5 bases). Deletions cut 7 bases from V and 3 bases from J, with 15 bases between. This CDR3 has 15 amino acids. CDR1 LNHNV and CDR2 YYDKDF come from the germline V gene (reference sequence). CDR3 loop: CATKMGSRDTGELFF. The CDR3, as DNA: TGTGCCACCAAAATGGGGAGTAGGGACACCGGGGAGCTGTTTTTT.

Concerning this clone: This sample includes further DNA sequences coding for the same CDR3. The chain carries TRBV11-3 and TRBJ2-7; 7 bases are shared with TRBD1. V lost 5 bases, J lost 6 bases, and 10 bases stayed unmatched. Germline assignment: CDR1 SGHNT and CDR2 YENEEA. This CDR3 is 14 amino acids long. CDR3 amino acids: CASSPRTGSGEQYF. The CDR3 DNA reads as TGTGCCAGCAGCCCCCGGACAGGCTCAGGCGAGCAGTACTTC.

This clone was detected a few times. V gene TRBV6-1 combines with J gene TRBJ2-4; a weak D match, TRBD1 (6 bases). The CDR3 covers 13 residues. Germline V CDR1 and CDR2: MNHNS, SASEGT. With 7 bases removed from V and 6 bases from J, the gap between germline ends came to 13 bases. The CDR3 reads CASILRGGNIQYF. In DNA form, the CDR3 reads TGTGCCAGCATCCTCCGAGGGGGAAACATTCAGTACTTC.

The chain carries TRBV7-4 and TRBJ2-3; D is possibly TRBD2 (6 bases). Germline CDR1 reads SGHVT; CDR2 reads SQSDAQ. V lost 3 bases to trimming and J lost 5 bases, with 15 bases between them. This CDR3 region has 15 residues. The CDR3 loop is CASSLNFPRGDTQYF. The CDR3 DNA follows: TGTGCCAGCAGCTTGAACTTCCCGCGGGGAGATACGCAGTATTTT.

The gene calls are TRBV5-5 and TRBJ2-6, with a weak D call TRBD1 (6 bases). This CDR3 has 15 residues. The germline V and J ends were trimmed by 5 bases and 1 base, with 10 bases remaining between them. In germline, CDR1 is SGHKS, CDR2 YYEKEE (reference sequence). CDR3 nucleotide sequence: TGTGCCAGCAGGGCTACAGGGTCTGGGGCCAACGTCCTGACTTTC. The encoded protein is CASRATGSGANVLTF.

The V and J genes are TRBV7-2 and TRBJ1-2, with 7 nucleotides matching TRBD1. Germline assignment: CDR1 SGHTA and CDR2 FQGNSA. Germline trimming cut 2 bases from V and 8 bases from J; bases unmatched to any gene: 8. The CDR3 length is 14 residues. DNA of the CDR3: TGTGCCAGCAGCTTAATGGTGACAGGGCCAGGCTACACCTTC. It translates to CASSLMVTGPGYTF. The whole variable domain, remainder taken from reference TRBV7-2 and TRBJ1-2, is GAGVSQSPSNKVTEKGKDVELRCDPISGHTALYWYRQSLGQGLEFLIYFQGNSAPDKSGLPSDRFSAERTGGSVSTLTIQRTQQEDSAVYLCASSLMVTGPGYTFGSGTRLTVV.

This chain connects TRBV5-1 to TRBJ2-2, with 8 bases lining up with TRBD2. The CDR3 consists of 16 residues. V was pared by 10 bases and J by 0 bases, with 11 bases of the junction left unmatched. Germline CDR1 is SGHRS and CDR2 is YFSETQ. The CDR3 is CASRVAGYSNTGELFF. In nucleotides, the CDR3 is TGCGCCTCCAGAGTAGCGGGATATTCGAACACCGGGGAGCTGTTTTTT.

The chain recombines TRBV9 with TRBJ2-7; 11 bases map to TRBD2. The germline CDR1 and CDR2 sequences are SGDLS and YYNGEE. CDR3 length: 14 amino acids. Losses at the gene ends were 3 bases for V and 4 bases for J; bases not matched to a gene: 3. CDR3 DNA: TGTGCCAGCAGCGGGAGGACTAGCGGGTACGAGCAGTACTTC. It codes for CASSGRTSGYEQYF. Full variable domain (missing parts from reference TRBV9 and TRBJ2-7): DSGVTQTPKHLITATGQRVTLRCSPRSGDLSVYWYQQSLDQGLQFLIQYYNGEERAKGNILERFSAQQFPDLHSELNLSSLELGDSALYFCASSGRTSGYEQYFGPGTRLTVT.

DNA of the CDR3: TGCGCCAGCGGACCGGGGGGACAGGACTCCTACGAGCAGTACTTC. Its protein is CASGPGGQDSYEQYF. The chain is built from TRBV5-1 and TRBJ2-7; TRBD1 might be the D (8 bases). Germline V CDR1 and CDR2: SGHRS, YFSETQ. V lost 7 bases to trimming and J lost 0 bases, with 17 bases between them. This CDR3 is built from 15 residues.

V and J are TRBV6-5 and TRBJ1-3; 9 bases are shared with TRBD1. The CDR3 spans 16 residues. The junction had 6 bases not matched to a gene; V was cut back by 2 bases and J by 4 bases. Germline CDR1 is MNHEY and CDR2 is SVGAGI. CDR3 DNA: TGTGCCAGCAGTTACCAACGGACAGGGGTCGGAAACACCATATATTTT. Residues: CASSYQRTGVGNTIYF.

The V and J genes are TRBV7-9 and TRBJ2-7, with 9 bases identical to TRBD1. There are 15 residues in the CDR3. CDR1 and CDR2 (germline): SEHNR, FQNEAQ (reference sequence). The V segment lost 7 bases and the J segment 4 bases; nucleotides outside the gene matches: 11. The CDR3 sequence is CASNPQGTGSYEQYF. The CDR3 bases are TGTGCCAGCAACCCACAGGGGACAGGGTCTTACGAGCAGTACTTC. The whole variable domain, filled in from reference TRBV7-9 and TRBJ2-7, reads DTGVSQNPRHKITKRGQNVTFRCDPISEHNRLYWYRQTLGQGPEFLTYFQNEAQLEKSRLLSDRFSAERPKGSFSTLEIQRTEQGDSAMYLCASNPQGTGSYEQYFGPGTRLTVT.

The CDR3 loop reads CAISRQGNTEAFF. CDR3 bases: TGTGCCATCAGCCGACAGGGGAACACTGAAGCTTTCTTT. The genes are TRBV10-3 and TRBJ1-1; 7 bases align to TRBD1. The CDR3 totals 13 residues. V lost 6 bases to trimming and J lost 1 base; unmatched junction nucleotides: 2. Per germline, CDR1 ENHRY and CDR2 SYGVKD.

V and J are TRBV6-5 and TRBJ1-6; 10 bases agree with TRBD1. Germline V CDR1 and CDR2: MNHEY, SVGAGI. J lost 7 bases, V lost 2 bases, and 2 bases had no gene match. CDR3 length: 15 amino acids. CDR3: CASSYRQGANSPLHF. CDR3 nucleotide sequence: TGTGCCAGCAGTTACCGACAGGGGGCGAATTCACCCCTCCACTTT.

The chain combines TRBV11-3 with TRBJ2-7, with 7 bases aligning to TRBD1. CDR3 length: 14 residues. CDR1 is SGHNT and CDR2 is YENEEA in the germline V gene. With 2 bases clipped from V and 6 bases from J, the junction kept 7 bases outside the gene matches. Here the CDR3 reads CASSLSRGKGEQYF. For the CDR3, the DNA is TGTGCCAGCAGCTTATCCAGGGGGAAAGGCGAGCAGTACTTC. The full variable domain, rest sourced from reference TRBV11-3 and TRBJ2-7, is EAGVVQSPRYKIIEKKQPVAFWCNPISGHNTLYWYLQNLGQGPELLIRYENEEAVDDSQLPKDRFSAERLKGVDSTLKIQPAELGDSAVYLCASSLSRGKGEQYFGPGTRLTVT.

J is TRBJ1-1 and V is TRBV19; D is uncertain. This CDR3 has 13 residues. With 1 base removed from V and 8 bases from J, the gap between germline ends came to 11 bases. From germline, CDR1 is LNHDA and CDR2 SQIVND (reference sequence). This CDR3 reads CASSIGEGGEAFF. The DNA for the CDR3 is TGTGCCAGTAGTATAGGAGAAGGAGGGGAAGCTTTCTTT.

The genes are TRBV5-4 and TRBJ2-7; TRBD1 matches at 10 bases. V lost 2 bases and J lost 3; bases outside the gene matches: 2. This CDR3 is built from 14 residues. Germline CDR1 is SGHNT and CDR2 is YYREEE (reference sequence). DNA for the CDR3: TGTGCCAGCAGCTTCGGGACAGGGGACTACGAGCAGTACTTC. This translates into CASSFGTGDYEQYF.

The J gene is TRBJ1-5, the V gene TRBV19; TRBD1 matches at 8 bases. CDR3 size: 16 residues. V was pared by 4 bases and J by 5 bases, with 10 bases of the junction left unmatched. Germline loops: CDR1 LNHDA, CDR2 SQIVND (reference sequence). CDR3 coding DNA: TGTGCCAGTAGTACCCTTAAGACAGGGGTCCATCAGCCCCAGCATTTT. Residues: CASSTLKTGVHQPQHF.

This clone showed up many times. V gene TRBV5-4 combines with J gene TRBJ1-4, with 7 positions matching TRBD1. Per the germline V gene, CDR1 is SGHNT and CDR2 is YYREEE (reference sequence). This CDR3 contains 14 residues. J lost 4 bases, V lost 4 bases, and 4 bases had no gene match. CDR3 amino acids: CASSRTGLNEKLFF. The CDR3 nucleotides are TGTGCCAGCAGCCGGACAGGCCTTAATGAAAAACTGTTTTTT. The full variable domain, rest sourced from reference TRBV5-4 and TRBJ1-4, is ETGVTQSPTHLIKTRGQQVTLRCSSQSGHNTVSWYQQALGQGPQFIFQYYREEENGRGNFPPRFSGLQFPNYSSELNVNALELDDSALYLCASSRTGLNEKLFFGSGTQLSVL.